These 8 T cell receptor beta chains were sequenced from one sample in a study of beta chain features in type 1 diabetes. These TCRs' antigens remain unknown. The investigators reverse transcribed all of the isolated RNA, so they sequenced expressed TCRB transcripts. TCRdb's table, derived via immunoSEQ multiplex PCR, lists solely in-frame clones and lacks some. This sample has roughly 340,000 clones, with about 14% found just once. General observations from the study: TCRB CDR3s from Type 1 diabetes patients were moderately but significantly shorter in all four CD4+ subsets.

Material for sequencing was naive CD4+ T cells from blood. The receptors were gathered from a woman between 18 and 29 years old with type 1 diabetes.

The chain joins TRBV5-5 to TRBJ2-2; D is ambiguous. With 2 bases removed from V and 2 bases from J, the gap between germline ends came to 10 bases. Germline values: CDR1 SGHKS, CDR2 YYEKEE (reference sequence). This CDR3 contains 15 residues. The CDR3 reads CASSFNRINTGELFF. CDR3 in DNA: TGTGCCAGCAGCTTCAACAGAATAAACACCGGGGAGCTGTTTTTT. The full variable domain, rest sourced from reference TRBV5-5 and TRBJ2-2, is DAGVTQSPTHLIKTRGQQVTLRCSPISGHKSVSWYQQVLGQGPQFIFQYYEKEERGRGNFPDRFSARQFPNYSSELNVNALLLGDSALYLCASSFNRINTGELFFGEGSRLTVL.

There are a few counts of this clone. This chain uses TRBV30 with TRBJ1-2; D is uncertain. Germline V CDR1 and CDR2: GTSNPN, SVGIG (reference sequence). V was clipped by 5 bases and J by 8 bases, with 15 bases between them. The CDR3 contains 12 residues. The DNA of the CDR3 is TGTGCCTGGCTCCCCACGGCAGGCGGCTACACCTTC. Translation gives CAWLPTAGGYTF.

The V and J genes are TRBV15 and TRBJ1-3; D remains ambiguous. This CDR3 is built from 15 residues. V was trimmed by 4 bases and J by 0 bases, leaving 10 bases between them. The V gene's germline CDR1 is LNHNV and CDR2 YYDKDF (reference sequence). CDR3 DNA: TGTGCCACCAGCATTTTCGTGAGCTCTGGAAACACCATATATTTT. Protein product: CATSIFVSSGNTIYF.

The table lists this clone with a few counts. The chain recombines TRBV29-1 with TRBJ1-1, with D possibly TRBD1 on 5 matching bases. The CDR3 sequence is 13 residues long. V was pared by 2 bases and J by 6 bases, with 13 bases between. CDR1 and CDR2 (germline): SQVTM, ANQGSEA. The CDR3 DNA reads as TGCAGCGTTGAACCCGCCAGGGATGCTGAAGCTTTCTTT. It specifies CSVEPARDAEAFF.

This clone was counted only a few times. The rearrangement uses TRBV29-1 and TRBJ1-2; D may be TRBD1 (6 bases). The ends were cut back, 6 bases at V and 6 bases at J, with 14 bases in the middle. Germline V gene lookup returns CDR1 SQVTM and CDR2 ANQGSEA. The CDR3 runs 12 residues. The CDR3: CSVEGVGDGYTF. CDR3 DNA sequence: TGCAGCGTCGAGGGGGTAGGAGATGGCTACACCTTC. Filled out from reference TRBV29-1 and TRBJ1-2, the complete variable domain reads SAVISQKPSRDICQRGTSLTIQCQVDSQVTMMFWYRQQPGQSLTLIATANQGSEATYESGFVIDKFPISRPNLTFSTLTVSNMSPEDSSIYLCSVEGVGDGYTFGSGTRLTVV.

This clone was counted a few times. The chain links TRBV7-8 to TRBJ1-2, with TRBD1 matching over 9 bases. The V gene's germline CDR1 is SGHVS and CDR2 FQNEAQ. The CDR3 has 16 residues. Losses at the gene ends were 1 base for V and 2 bases for J; bases not matched to a gene: 5. CDR3 in amino acids: CASSLELGQGNYGYTF. CDR3 DNA: TGTGCCAGCAGCTTAGAATTAGGACAGGGGAACTATGGCTACACCTTC.

This clone was found a few times. The chain employs TRBV5-1 and TRBJ2-5; 9 bases map to TRBD2. V shed 3 bases and J 4 bases; nucleotides not matched to a gene: 7. Germline-derived CDR1 and CDR2 are SGHRS and YFSETQ. The CDR3 sequence is 15 residues long. The CDR3 is CASSSAGLARETQYF. DNA of the CDR3: TGCGCCAGCAGCTCGGCGGGACTAGCCAGAGAGACCCAGTACTTC.

This chain links TRBV7-2 with TRBJ2-3; 7 bases match TRBD2. This CDR3 contains 15 residues. With 1 base clipped from V and 3 bases from J, the junction kept 4 bases outside the gene matches. CDR1 SGHTA and CDR2 FQGNSA come from the germline V gene. CDR3 protein: CASSLGLAETDTQYF. The DNA for the CDR3 is TGTGCCAGCAGCTTAGGGCTAGCGGAAACAGATACGCAGTATTTT.